Listed here are 19 T cell receptor beta chains from one sample, sequenced in a study of blood T cell repertoires in COVID-19. This table comes from immunoSEQ multiplex PCR, and its TCRdb copy is limited to in-frame clones, with some not included. The sample yields 110,000 to 150,000 clones, roughly 83% seen once. The sample was peripheral blood. All receptors come from a woman older than 75 with acute or convalescent COVID-19.

The rearrangement links TRBV6-6 to TRBJ2-2; 8 bases align to TRBD2. The CDR3 runs to 15 residues. Germline V gene sequence: CDR1 MNHNY, CDR2 SVGAGI (reference sequence). After removal of 7 bases from V and 3 bases from J, the junction contained 7 bases not matched to a gene. The CDR3 DNA is TGTGCCAGCACCTGGGCTAGCGGGCACACCGGGGAGCTGTTTTTT. Translating it yields CASTWASGHTGELFF.

In nucleotides, the CDR3 is TGTGCCAGCAGCAAAGCCGAATCTGAAGCTTTCTTT. It specifies CASSKAESEAFF. The genes are TRBV7-6 and TRBJ1-1; no clear D. The CDR3 consists of 12 residues. Germline V CDR1 and CDR2: SGHVS, FNYEAQ. Trimming shortened V by 5 bases and J by 6 bases, and 10 bases separated the two germline ends.

V is TRBV5-6 and J is TRBJ1-5; D possibly corresponds to TRBD1 (5 bases). Germline CDR1 is SGHDT and CDR2 is YYEEEE. Trimming pared 4 bases from V and 7 bases from J, leaving 12 bases between. The CDR3 covers 13 residues. DNA for the CDR3: TGTGCCAGCAGCAGCCGGTGGGGCCAGCCCCAGCATTTT. It is translated as CASSSRWGQPQHF.

The chain carries TRBV2 and TRBJ1-1, with D possibly matching TRBD1 (5 bases). CDR1 SNHLY and CDR2 FYNNEI come from the germline V gene. V shed 4 bases and J shed 4 bases, with 19 bases lying between them. The CDR3 spans 16 residues. The CDR3 DNA reads TGTGCCAGCAGTGCTAGGGCCCGGGGGGGAGGCACTGAAGCTTTCTTT. It specifies CASSARARGGGTEAFF.

The rearrangement uses TRBV5-4 and TRBJ1-1; D is uncertain. The germline V and J ends were trimmed by 0 bases and 7 bases, with 10 bases remaining between them. The CDR3 contains 13 residues. Looked up from germline, CDR1 is SGHNT and CDR2 is YYREEE (reference sequence). The CDR3 DNA is TGTGCCAGCAGCTTGGGGTTGAGGGTTGAAGCTTTCTTT. Encoded protein: CASSLGLRVEAFF.

The CDR3 sequence is CASSSPGQGSAETQYF. Here the CDR3 DNA reads TGTGCCAGCAGCTCCCCCGGGCAGGGCAGCGCGGAGACCCAGTACTTC. The chain employs TRBV7-3 and TRBJ2-5; a weak D match, TRBD1 (5 bases). CDR3 length: 16 residues. V was pared by 4 bases and J by 5 bases, with 20 bases between. CDR1 and CDR2 (germline): SGHTA, FQGTGA.

J is TRBJ2-1 and V is TRBV11-3; no clear D. Deletions cut 5 bases from V and 6 bases from J, with 8 bases between. CDR3 size: 12 residues. Germline CDR1 reads SGHNT; CDR2 reads YENEEA. The CDR3 region is CASSQSSNEQFF. In DNA, the CDR3 is TGTGCCAGCAGCCAATCATCCAATGAGCAGTTCTTC.

V usage is TRBV18 and J usage is TRBJ1-4; 10 bases are a match to TRBD1. The germline V gene encodes CDR1 KGHSH and CDR2 LQKENI. This CDR3 contains 14 residues. V lost 4 bases to trimming and J lost 10 bases; unmatched junction nucleotides: 6. The CDR3 region is CASSLGQGEGKLFF. CDR3 nucleotide sequence: TGTGCCAGCTCACTCGGACAGGGGGAAGGAAAACTGTTTTTT.

The V call is TRBV19, the J call TRBJ1-5; D possibly corresponds to TRBD1 (6 bases). V gave up 5 bases and J gave up 4 bases, with 15 bases separating them. The CDR3 runs 15 residues. CDR1 is LNHDA and CDR2 is SQIVND in the germline V gene (reference sequence). The CDR3: CASSGIRDTNQPQHF. The CDR3 nucleotides are TGTGCCAGTAGTGGGATCCGGGACACAAATCAGCCCCAGCATTTT.

To note about this clone: A much larger clone lies one base from this, so it may be a read error. This chain uses TRBV19 with TRBJ1-2; no clear D. Per germline, CDR1 LNHDA and CDR2 SQIVND (reference sequence). The CDR3 is 12 amino acids. Trimming took 4 bases from V and 2 from J, leaving 5 bases between them. The chain's CDR3 is CASSKQNYGYTF. CDR3 in DNA: TGTGCCAGTAGTAAACAGAACTATGGCTACACCTTC.

The V gene is TRBV4-1, the J gene TRBJ1-1; TRBD1 might be the D (5 bases). The CDR3 has 15 residues. Germline loops: CDR1 MGHRA, CDR2 YSYEKL. Between the trimmed V and J ends, which lost 6 bases and 0 bases, there was a span of 14 bases. The CDR3 loop reads CASRIVTGLNTEAFF. Here the CDR3 DNA reads TGCGCCAGCAGGATTGTAACAGGTTTGAACACTGAAGCTTTCTTT.

This chain connects TRBV4-3 to TRBJ2-6, with a possible D match to TRBD1 (5 bases). The CDR3 contains 18 residues. The V gene lost 1 base and the J gene lost 4 bases, with 17 bases spanning the gap. CDR1 and CDR2 from the germline V gene are LGHNA and YSLEER. The CDR3 sequence is CASSQGGRVLGGANVLTF. The DNA of the CDR3 is TGCGCCAGCAGCCAAGGAGGCAGGGTTCTTGGGGGGGCCAACGTCCTGACTTTC.

The chain's CDR3 is CASSPQSRPGEKLFF. The CDR3 DNA reads as TGTGCCAGCAGTCCCCAGAGTAGGCCAGGGGAAAAACTGTTTTTT. V usage is TRBV6-5 and J usage is TRBJ1-4; a possible D gene is TRBD1 (5 bases). The CDR3 is made up of 15 amino acids. Trimming took off 5 bases at V and 8 bases at J, with 18 bases between the two ends. Per germline, CDR1 MNHEY and CDR2 SVGAGI.

This clone was recorded a few times. This chain joins TRBV4-1 and TRBJ1-2, with D possibly TRBD1 on 5 matching bases. The CDR3 sequence is 15 residues long. CDR1 and CDR2 (germline): MGHRA, YSYEKL. The ends were cut back, 0 bases at V and 5 bases at J, with 13 bases in the middle. This CDR3 is CASSQDPGGTYGYTF. In nucleotides, the CDR3 is TGCGCCAGCAGCCAAGATCCGGGTGGGACTTATGGCTACACCTTC.

The V and J genes are TRBV19 and TRBJ1-4; D is unresolved. The V gene's germline CDR1 is LNHDA and CDR2 SQIVND (reference sequence). Trimming removed 7 bases at V and 7 bases at J, with 19 bases between. The CDR3 extends over 15 amino acids. Written as DNA, the CDR3 is TGTGCCAGTACCAGAGGGCCCTACGGTGGTGAAAAACTGTTTTTT. Its protein is CASTRGPYGGEKLFF. Complete variable domain (other parts from reference TRBV19 and TRBJ1-4): DGGITQSPKYLFRKEGQNVTLSCEQNLNHDAMYWYRQDPGQGLRLIYYSQIVNDFQKGDIAEGYSVSREKKESFPLTVTSAQKNPTAFYLCASTRGPYGGEKLFFGSGTQLSVL.

The chain has TRBV13 and TRBJ2-5; D gene ambiguous. Trimming left V 5 bases short and J 5 bases short, with 12 bases between. The CDR3 contains 13 residues. CDR1 and CDR2 from the germline V gene are PRHDT and FYEKMQ (reference sequence). The CDR3 loop reads CASSQEAMETQYF. CDR3 coding DNA: TGTGCCAGCAGCCAGGAAGCAATGGAGACCCAGTACTTC.

The rearrangement joins TRBV7-6 to TRBJ1-5; 10 nucleotides match TRBD1. V shed 1 base and J 1 base; nucleotides not matched to a gene: 7. Looked up from germline, CDR1 is SGHVS and CDR2 is FNYEAQ. The CDR3 is made up of 18 amino acids. Here the CDR3 DNA reads TGTGCCAGCAGCTTAGGGACAGGGGGTTCAGTAAGCAATCAGCCCCAGCATTTT. Translated: CASSLGTGGSVSNQPQHF.

The genes are TRBV5-4 and TRBJ1-6; weak D call: TRBD1 (5 bases). V was pared by 0 bases and J by 0 bases, with 13 bases between. CDR1 is SGHNT and CDR2 is YYREEE in the germline V gene (reference sequence). The CDR3 extends over 18 amino acids. CDR3 sequence (DNA): TGTGCCAGCAGCTTGGGGCAGGGTTCTTTCTCCTATAATTCACCCCTCCACTTT. It specifies CASSLGQGSFSYNSPLHF. Full variable domain (rest looked up from reference TRBV5-4 and TRBJ1-6): ETGVTQSPTHLIKTRGQQVTLRCSSQSGHNTVSWYQQALGQGPQFIFQYYREEENGRGNFPPRFSGLQFPNYSSELNVNALELDDSALYLCASSLGQGSFSYNSPLHFGNGTRLTVT.

This chain uses TRBV7-9 with TRBJ2-7; D possibly corresponds to TRBD2 (5 bases). V was shortened by 5 bases and J by 4 bases, with 12 bases between the two germline ends. Looked up from germline, CDR1 is SEHNR and CDR2 is FQNEAQ (reference sequence). The CDR3 is made up of 13 amino acids. CDR3 sequence: CASSPARGYEQYF. The CDR3 DNA is TGTGCCAGCAGCCCGGCGCGCGGGTACGAGCAGTACTTC.